This entry describes one T cell receptor beta chain. The record originates from a study of shared clonotypes between healthy human individuals. Study information: CD4 naive and CD4 memory each took three plates per donor, while CD8 naive took two and CD8 memory one.

In the authors' workflow: Without quality scores, immunoSEQ junctional reads could not be filtered like full-length reads. Libraries were prepared by immunoSEQ multiplex PCR; TCRdb keeps only in-frame clonotypes and omits some of them. For V, J and clone size, that table is used; D and trimming come from the DNA. The data show around 600,000 clones, roughly 98% seen once. Naive CD8 cells were CD45RO-negative, positively selected for CCR7, excluding terminally differentiated effector memory CD45RA+ cells. The donor cohort consisted entirely of Caucasian adults residing in Nashville, Tennessee. Germline lookup yields CDR1 SNHLY and CDR2 FYNNEI. V lost 3 bases to trimming and J lost 5 bases; unmatched junction nucleotides: 4. CDR3 length: 13 residues.

Sequencing used naive CD8+ T cells sorted from blood. J is TRBJ2-7 and V is TRBV2; 7 bases align to TRBD1. The receptor was isolated from a man younger than 45 in good health. CDR3: CASSDRDSHEQYF. The DNA of the CDR3 is TGTGCCAGCAGTGATCGGGACAGCCACGAGCAGTACTTC.